The 23 T cell receptor beta chains presented below share a single source sample, sequenced in a study of blood T cell repertoires in COVID-19. The repertoire was sequenced with immunoSEQ multiplex PCR; TCRdb's copy has only in-frame clones and lacks some. The data contain around 400,000 clones, 70% to 90% of them singletons. The source material was peripheral blood. Every receptor here comes from a woman in her thirties with COVID-19, enrolled during active disease.

The chain is built from TRBV23-1 and TRBJ2-7; D is possibly TRBD1 (5 bases). TRBV23-1 is reported as an ORF; its role is uncertain. This CDR3 has 12 residues. V lost 6 bases and J lost 4, with 10 bases in between. The CDR3 DNA follows: TGCGCCAGCAGCAAACAGGCTTACGAGCAGTACTTC. It yields the protein CASSKQAYEQYF.

This clone was picked up one time. The chain employs TRBV3-1 (or the pseudogene TRBV3-2) and TRBJ1-4; D not resolved. The CDR3 is 14 residues long. Germline assignment: CDR1 LGHDT and CDR2 YNNKEL (reference sequence). V lost 4 bases and J 0 bases, leaving 6 bases between the germline ends. CDR3 loop: CASSLRTTNEKLFF. CDR3 DNA sequence: TGTGCCAGCAGCCTGCGGACAACTAATGAAAAACTGTTTTTT.

This clone was counted a single time. V usage is TRBV5-1 and J usage is TRBJ2-5, with D tentatively TRBD2 (6 bases). The germline CDR1 and CDR2 sequences are SGHRS and YFSETQ. With 2 bases removed from V and 5 bases from J, the gap between germline ends came to 19 bases. The CDR3 consists of 16 residues. CDR3 region: CASSFLLTTGRETQYF. The CDR3, as DNA: TGCGCCAGCAGCTTCCTCCTTACCACGGGGAGGGAGACCCAGTACTTC.

This rearrangement joins TRBV5-5 to TRBJ2-5; 7 bases align to TRBD1. CDR1 and CDR2 from the germline V gene are SGHKS and YYEKEE (reference sequence). Trimming removed 2 bases from V and 5 bases from J; junction bases left unmatched: 9. The CDR3 consists of 15 residues. CDR3 amino acids: CASSFPQTGIETQYF. The CDR3, as DNA: TGTGCCAGCAGCTTCCCCCAGACAGGGATCGAGACCCAGTACTTC. The complete variable domain, with remaining parts taken from reference TRBV5-5 and TRBJ2-5, reads DAGVTQSPTHLIKTRGQQVTLRCSPISGHKSVSWYQQVLGQGPQFIFQYYEKEERGRGNFPDRFSARQFPNYSSELNVNALLLGDSALYLCASSFPQTGIETQYFGPGTRLLVL.

Remarks on this clone: Different DNA sequences within this sample yield the same CDR3. The chain carries TRBV6-2 or TRBV6-3 and TRBJ2-7; possibly TRBD2 for D (5 bases). The CDR3 is made up of 14 amino acids. Germline lookup yields CDR1 MNHEY and CDR2 SVGEGT. Trimming removed 2 bases at V and 1 base at J, with 9 bases between. The chain's CDR3 is CASSYRGRSYEQYF. CDR3 nucleotides: TGTGCCAGCAGTTACCGGGGAAGGTCCTACGAGCAGTACTTC.

V usage is TRBV19 and J usage is TRBJ2-1, with 10 bases lining up with TRBD1. Germline V gives CDR1 LNHDA, CDR2 SQIVND (reference sequence). The CDR3 extends over 15 amino acids. Trimming at V came to 3 bases and at J to 7 bases, leaving 6 bases not matched to a gene. The CDR3 region has the DNA TGTGCCAGTAGTATCGGACAGGGGGTATGGAATGAGCAGTTCTTC. This sequence encodes CASSIGQGVWNEQFF.

This chain joins TRBV11-3 and TRBJ2-1, with D perhaps matching TRBD2 (6 bases). Germline CDR1 reads SGHNT; CDR2 reads YENEEA. Deletions cut 5 bases from V and 1 base from J, with 12 bases between. This CDR3 is built from 15 residues. The CDR3 here is CASSIRDSSYNEQFF. The CDR3 DNA is TGTGCCAGCAGCATCCGGGACTCTTCCTACAATGAGCAGTTCTTC.

This chain links TRBV27 with TRBJ2-1; TRBD2 matches 13 bases. The CDR3 consists of 15 residues. Germline V gives CDR1 MNHEY, CDR2 SMNVEV (reference sequence). J lost 7 bases, V lost 7 bases, and 7 bases had no gene match. CDR3 sequence: CASTPGTSGNNEQFF. DNA of the CDR3: TGTGCCAGCACCCCCGGGACTAGCGGGAATAATGAGCAGTTCTTC.

CDR3 in DNA: TGTGCCAGCAGCCCGAGGGGGACTACCACCTACAATGAGCAGTTCTTC. Translation gives CASSPRGTTTYNEQFF. V usage is TRBV7-2 and J usage is TRBJ2-1; tentatively, D is TRBD2 (7 bases). Trimming left V 5 bases short and J 2 bases short, with 16 bases between. CDR1 is SGHTA, CDR2 FQGNSA, per germline. The CDR3 length is 16 residues.

This clone was seen repeatedly, ten times or more. The chain uses TRBV30 and TRBJ2-6; D is unclear. The CDR3 contains 13 residues. Germline V gene lookup returns CDR1 GTSNPN and CDR2 SVGIG (reference sequence). With 4 bases removed from V and 1 base from J, the gap between germline ends came to 5 bases. CDR3 region: CAWTRSGANVLTF. The CDR3 nucleotides are TGTGCCTGGACGCGGTCTGGGGCCAACGTCCTGACTTTC.

The genes are TRBV11-2 and TRBJ2-1; the match to TRBD2 covers 7 bases. The V and J ends lost 0 bases and 3 bases, in that order; junction bases with no gene match: 8. Germline V gene data show CDR1 as SGHAT and CDR2 as FQNNGV. The CDR3 is 17 amino acids. In nucleotides, the CDR3 is TGTGCCAGCAGCTTAGATCTGCTCGGGAGGAACTACAATGAGCAGTTCTTC. Translation gives CASSLDLLGRNYNEQFF.

About this clone itself: At the DNA level, this CDR3 is encoded by other sequences in the same sample as well. J is TRBJ1-5 and V is TRBV15, with 7 bases lining up with TRBD1. The germline gives CDR1 LNHNV, CDR2 YYDKDF (reference sequence). The V and J ends lost 5 bases and 0 bases, in that order; junction bases with no gene match: 1. This CDR3 is built from 14 residues. The CDR3 DNA reads as TGTGCCACCAGCCGGGACAGTAGCAATCAGCCCCAGCATTTT. It is translated as CATSRDSSNQPQHF.

The V and J genes are TRBV11-2 and TRBJ1-6; D remains unclear. V lost 2 bases to trimming and J lost 9 bases, with 8 bases between them. Germline values: CDR1 SGHAT, CDR2 FQNNGV. The CDR3 sequence is 13 residues long. CDR3 sequence: CASSLQWSSPLHF. As DNA, the CDR3 is TGTGCCAGCAGCTTACAGTGGAGTTCACCCCTCCACTTT.

The chain has TRBV7-2 and TRBJ2-4, with 12 nucleotides matching TRBD1. Looked up from germline, CDR1 is SGHTA and CDR2 is FQGNSA. The CDR3 spans 18 residues. Germline trimming cut 1 base from V and 5 bases from J; bases unmatched to any gene: 9. As DNA, the CDR3 is TGTGCCAGCAGCTTAGATCCGGGGGGACAGGGGGCCCAAAACATTCAGTACTTC. Protein: CASSLDPGGQGAQNIQYF.

Only one count was recorded for this clone. The chain recombines TRBV5-1 with TRBJ2-5; D gene ambiguous. V lost 2 bases, J lost 5 bases, and 16 bases lay in between. Germline V CDR1 and CDR2: SGHRS, YFSETQ. The CDR3 has 15 residues. CDR3 amino acids: CASSLESTPGETQYF. CDR3 nucleotide sequence: TGCGCCAGCAGCTTAGAGTCAACGCCCGGTGAGACCCAGTACTTC.

This chain connects TRBV3-1 (or the pseudogene TRBV3-2) to TRBJ2-7; D may be TRBD1 (6 bases). The germline V gene has CDR1 LGHDT and CDR2 YNNKEL (reference sequence). The CDR3 runs to 14 residues. V was pared by 5 bases and J by 2 bases, with 13 bases between. The CDR3 DNA reads as TGTGCCAGCAGCAGTCATGACAGGACCTACGAGCAGTACTTC. Its protein is CASSSHDRTYEQYF.

This chain connects TRBV6-5 to TRBJ2-5, with D possibly matching TRBD2 (5 bases). The CDR3 spans 15 residues. Trimming shortened V by 0 bases and J by 10 bases, and 18 bases separated the two germline ends. CDR1 and CDR2 from the germline V gene are MNHEY and SVGAGI. CDR3 in amino acids: CASSYSGQRERNQYF. The CDR3 DNA reads TGTGCCAGCAGTTACTCCGGGCAGAGGGAGAGGAACCAGTACTTC.

The rearrangement uses TRBV28 and TRBJ1-2; TRBD1 aligns across 10 bases. Per germline, CDR1 MDHEN and CDR2 SYDVKM. The CDR3 is 14 amino acids. Trimming cost V 7 bases and J 8 bases; bases outside gene matches: 10. The CDR3 spells CASTILTGGKGYTF. In DNA form, the CDR3 reads TGTGCCAGCACTATACTGACAGGGGGCAAGGGCTACACCTTC.

This chain links TRBV7-2 with TRBJ1-1, with 7 nucleotides matching TRBD1. Looked up from germline, CDR1 is SGHTA and CDR2 is FQGNSA. V lost 4 bases to trimming and J lost 2 bases; unmatched junction nucleotides: 4. The CDR3 is 14 residues long. The DNA for the CDR3 is TGTGCCAGCAGCTCACAGGGGTATAACACTGAAGCTTTCTTT. It encodes CASSSQGYNTEAFF.

The chain uses TRBV9 and TRBJ2-1; 8 bases align to TRBD2. Trimming took 3 bases from V and 6 from J; bases not matched to a gene: 8. From germline, CDR1 is SGDLS and CDR2 YYNGEE. This CDR3 is built from 15 residues. In nucleotides, the CDR3 is TGTGCCAGCAGCGCCCCAGCGGGAGTTGTCAATGAGCAGTTCTTC. It codes for CASSAPAGVVNEQFF.

The chain joins TRBV28 to TRBJ2-7, with D possibly TRBD2 on 7 matching bases. In germline, CDR1 is MDHEN, CDR2 SYDVKM. The ends were cut back, 2 bases at V and 3 bases at J, with 14 bases in the middle. The CDR3 loop spans 15 amino acids. DNA of the CDR3: TGTGCCAGCAGTTTAGGGAGGGGGGGAATCTACGAGCAGTACTTC. Its protein product is CASSLGRGGIYEQYF.

V is TRBV7-6 and J is TRBJ2-1; 11 nucleotides match TRBD1. With V trimmed by 6 bases and J by 7 bases, 8 bases remained unmatched. The germline V gene encodes CDR1 SGHVS and CDR2 FNYEAQ. This CDR3 is built from 15 residues. The CDR3 loop is CASSGPGTGGNEQFF. DNA for the CDR3: TGTGCCAGCAGTGGACCCGGGACAGGGGGGAATGAGCAGTTCTTC. The full variable domain, rest sourced from reference TRBV7-6 and TRBJ2-1, is GAGVSQSPRYKVTKRGQDVALRCDPISGHVSLYWYRQALGQGPEFLTYFNYEAQQDKSGLPNDRFSAERPEGSISTLTIQRTEQRDSAMYRCASSGPGTGGNEQFFGPGTRLTVL.

The J gene is TRBJ2-7, the V gene TRBV7-9; D is ambiguous. Trimming took 5 bases from V and 1 from J, leaving 12 bases between them. The CDR3 has 14 residues. The V gene's germline CDR1 is SEHNR and CDR2 FQNEAQ (reference sequence). Written as DNA, the CDR3 is TGTGCCAGCAGCCCCCCCCGTCCGTCCTACGAGCAGTACTTC. Its protein product is CASSPPRPSYEQYF.